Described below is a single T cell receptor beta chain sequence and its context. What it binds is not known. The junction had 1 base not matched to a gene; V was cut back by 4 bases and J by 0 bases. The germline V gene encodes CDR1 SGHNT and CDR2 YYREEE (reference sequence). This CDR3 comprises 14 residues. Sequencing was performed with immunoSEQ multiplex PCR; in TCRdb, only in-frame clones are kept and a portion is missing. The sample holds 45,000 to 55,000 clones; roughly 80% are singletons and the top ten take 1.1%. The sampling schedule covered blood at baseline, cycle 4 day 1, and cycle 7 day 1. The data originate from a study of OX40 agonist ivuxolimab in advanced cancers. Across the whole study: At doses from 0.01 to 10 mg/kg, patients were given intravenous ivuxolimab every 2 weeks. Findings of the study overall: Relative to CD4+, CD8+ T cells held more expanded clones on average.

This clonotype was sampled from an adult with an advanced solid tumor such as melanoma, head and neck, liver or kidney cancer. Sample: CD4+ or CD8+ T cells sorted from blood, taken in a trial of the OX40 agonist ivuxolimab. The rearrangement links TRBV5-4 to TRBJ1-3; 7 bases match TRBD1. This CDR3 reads CASSPGGSGNTIYF. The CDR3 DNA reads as TGTGCCAGCAGCCCAGGGGGCTCTGGAAACACCATATATTTT.